This TCR beta chain was documented in a study of blood T cell repertoires in COVID-19 (dated by TCRdb to the early 2020s). Context from the whole study: Samples covering the acute and convalescent phases of COVID-19 were provided by collaborators in the United States, Italy and Spain. The material from the prospective study consisted of cDNA or gDNA derived from T cells, B-cell-depleted T cells, or PBMCs. The repertoires were released in a freely available public database meant as a resource for research on the immune response to SARS-CoV-2. Subjects who had been exposed to COVID-19, were actively infected with it, or had recovered from it provided the deeply sampled blood TCRbeta repertoires that made up the dataset. Where available, HLA class I and class II types were taken from metadata supplied by the sample provider and were not determined by assay-based typing. The samples were drawn from the first 160 participants of the ongoing ImmuneRACE study and from more than 1,000 subjects provided by 6 global collaborators. The sample metadata nearly always contained a de-identified subject ID, COVID-19 status, age in years and sex.

TCRbeta CDR3 regions were amplified from genomic DNA using the immunoSEQ Assay, a bias-controlled multiplex PCR. The published analysis was carried out like this. The number of nucleated cells in each sample was estimated by amplification of reference gene primers within the assay. To quantify the absolute abundance of each unique TCRbeta CDR3 rearrangement, sequence reads were collapsed and filtered. Productive Simpson clonality was computed per sample as the square root of Simpson's diversity index over productive rearrangements. In TCRdb, the immuneACCESS table is reduced to in-frame sequences with V and J assigned. These tables do not hold every clone; where another copy was compared, an unresolved V gene accounts for under half, and the others remain unexplained. Clone size and the V and J calls come from that table; the DNA yielded D and trimming. The sample contains over 250,000 clones, roughly 86% of them found a single time. The ten biggest clones cover approximately 1.8% of the sample.

This clone has more than one count but fewer than ten. Its antigen remains unidentified. The record has no base qualities; no much larger clone is one base away. What the work shows at the level of the full study, not this receptor alone: Clinical and demographic metadata were provided uncurated, with the amount varying by source and participant.

In the prospective study, participants were roughly 18 to 90 years old, resided in 24 geographic areas of the United States, and were enrolled through a virtual design. Cohort assignment in the prospective study relied on participant-reported clinical history from a screening survey and a study questionnaire. ImmuneRACE Cohort 3 recovered participants were defined by two consecutive negative NP/OP PCR tests, healthcare professional clearance, or symptom resolution. Mobile phlebotomists in the prospective study collected whole blood, serum and a nasopharyngeal or oropharyngeal swab from every participant. Prospective study participants could optionally give additional blood draws and questionnaires over a 2-month period. Before DNA extraction, blood samples from the prospective study were shipped at room temperature or frozen. The clonotype originates from a woman in her sixties or seventies who had recovered from COVID-19. The source material was PBMCs or T cells enriched from blood (not recorded which).

The CDR3 region reads CASSPLRGSVGELFF. The DNA sequence is given as TGTGCCAGTAGTCCCCTGCGCGGGAGCGTCGGGGAGCTGTTTTTT. The chain employs TRBV19 and TRBJ2-2, with 7 central nucleotides matching TRBD2. Its CDR3 holds 15 amino acids, cysteine through phenylalanine. Left in the record is the CDR3 DNA by itself, 45 bases read in frame from the first base. From a lookup of the germline V gene (reference sequence), CDR1 and CDR2 are LNHDA and SQIVND. V is trimmed back by 5 bases and J by 7 bases, and the junction contains 10 bases that no gene match accounts for.